The 20 T cell receptor beta chains reported below all come from one sample, sequenced in a study of graft-versus-host responses after intestinal transplantation. These receptors are not linked to any known antigen. Produced via immunoSEQ multiplex PCR; TCRdb's table is partial and in-frame only. Of approximately 130,000 clones in the sample, approximately 94% were seen once. The sequencing here drew on unstimulated CD4+ T cells sorted from spleen or lymph node cells, taken before intestinal transplant. The receptors originated from a human donor who received an intestinal transplant.

The rearrangement links TRBV5-4 to TRBJ2-3; TRBD2 agrees at 8 bases. The length of the CDR3 is 16 residues. V shed 0 bases, J shed 6 bases, and the junction held 9 bases outside the gene matches. In germline, CDR1 is SGHNT, CDR2 YYREEE (reference sequence). The CDR3 loop reads CASSLADGGAGDTQYF. The CDR3 nucleotides are TGTGCCAGCAGCTTGGCTGACGGGGGGGCCGGGGATACGCAGTATTTT.

The V and J genes are TRBV29-1 and TRBJ2-7; D might be TRBD1 or TRBD2, each matching 5 bases. CDR1 is SQVTM, CDR2 ANQGSEA, per germline. Trimming stripped 4 bases from V and 2 bases from J, with 12 bases between. The CDR3 loop spans 13 amino acids. This CDR3 is CSVVGMGAYEQYF. DNA for the CDR3: TGCAGCGTTGTAGGAATGGGGGCCTACGAGCAGTACTTC.

This chain links TRBV7-6 with TRBJ2-7; D ambiguous. The length of the CDR3 is 13 residues. Germline CDR1 reads SGHVS; CDR2 reads FNYEAQ. The V end was cut by 1 base, the J end by 6 bases, with 10 bases between. The DNA of the CDR3 is TGTGCCAGCAGCTTAGATGTTGGGTTCGAGCAGTACTTC. Translated: CASSLDVGFEQYF.

The chain employs TRBV18 and TRBJ2-7; D tentatively fits TRBD1 or TRBD2 (5 bases each). V lost 5 bases and J lost 6, with 14 bases in between. Germline V CDR1 and CDR2: KGHSH, LQKENI. This CDR3 is built from 13 residues. CDR3 protein: CASSENRDGEQYF. The CDR3, as DNA: TGTGCCAGCTCAGAGAACCGGGACGGCGAGCAGTACTTC.

The J gene is TRBJ2-2, the V gene TRBV9; 7 nucleotides agree with TRBD2. The CDR3 length is 16 residues. CDR1 SGDLS and CDR2 YYNGEE come from the germline V gene. Trimming at V came to 4 bases and at J to 4 bases, leaving 10 bases not matched to a gene. The CDR3 sequence: CASSRARGSLTGELFF. The CDR3 region has the DNA TGTGCCAGCAGCCGGGCGCGGGGGTCACTCACCGGGGAGCTGTTTTTT.

J is TRBJ2-3 and V is TRBV11-2; 7 bases agree with TRBD2. The CDR3 totals 16 residues. V shed 1 base and J 3 bases; nucleotides not matched to a gene: 7. The germline CDR1 and CDR2 sequences are SGHAT and FQNNGV. The CDR3 sequence: CASSLGGGRITDTQYF. Written as DNA, the CDR3 is TGTGCCAGCAGCTTAGGGGGGGGACGGATTACAGATACGCAGTATTTT.

The V gene is TRBV6-1, the J gene TRBJ1-6, with D perhaps matching TRBD1 (6 bases). Looked up from germline, CDR1 is MNHNS and CDR2 is SASEGT. CDR3 length: 15 amino acids. Trimming cost V 8 bases and J 7 bases, with 18 bases left between them. CDR3 sequence reads: CASAHRAQRNSPLHF. The CDR3 DNA follows: TGTGCCAGCGCCCACAGGGCCCAGAGGAATTCACCCCTCCACTTT.

The chain joins TRBV10-1 to TRBJ2-3; 7 bases are a match to TRBD2. The CDR3 length is 15 residues. Unmatched junction bases numbered 3, after V lost 3 bases and J lost 0 bases. CDR1 is WNHNN, CDR2 SYGVQD, per germline (reference sequence). Here the CDR3 reads CASSDGGGSTDTQYF. The CDR3 DNA follows: TGCGCCAGCAGTGACGGGGGAGGGAGCACAGATACGCAGTATTTT.

The chain is built from TRBV5-8 and TRBJ1-5, with 7 bases lining up with TRBD1. J gave up 5 bases and V 0 bases, and 5 bases lay outside the gene matches. The length of the CDR3 is 15 residues. Germline lookup yields CDR1 SGHTS and CDR2 YDEGEE. CDR3: CASSLEIGGDQPQHF. For the CDR3, the DNA is TGTGCCAGCAGCTTGGAGATAGGGGGCGATCAGCCCCAGCATTTT.

CDR3 in amino acids: CSVMGSLSYGYTF. For the CDR3, the DNA is TGCAGCGTTATGGGAAGTCTTTCCTATGGCTACACCTTC. The genes are TRBV29-1 and TRBJ1-2; D is ambiguous. The CDR3 runs to 13 residues. Germline-derived CDR1 and CDR2 are SQVTM and ANQGSEA. V shed 5 bases and J shed 4 bases, with 14 bases lying between them.

The V and J genes are TRBV11-3 and TRBJ1-1; D call uncertain. This CDR3 has 11 residues. Trimming removed 1 base at V and 11 bases at J, with 8 bases between. Germline-derived CDR1 and CDR2 are SGHNT and YENEEA. The CDR3 DNA sequence: TGTGCCAGCAGCTTAGGAAGTTCGGCTTTCTTT. Amino acids: CASSLGSSAFF.

This chain uses TRBV9 with TRBJ1-3; 7 bases agree with TRBD1. CDR1 is SGDLS, CDR2 YYNGEE, per germline. CDR3 length: 16 amino acids. V shed 2 bases and J 0 bases; nucleotides not matched to a gene: 5. CDR3 nucleotides: TGTGCCAGCAGCGTGTTGGACAGGTACTCTGGAAACACCATATATTTT. Protein: CASSVLDRYSGNTIYF.

Here the CDR3 reads CASSRQGPAAFF. The CDR3 nucleotides read TGTGCCAGCAGCCGACAGGGGCCCGCAGCTTTCTTT. V is TRBV5-6 and J is TRBJ1-1; 8 bases are shared with TRBD1. Germline V CDR1 and CDR2: SGHDT, YYEEEE. The CDR3 runs 12 residues. V dropped 4 bases and J dropped 10; count of bases not matched to a gene: 6.

J is TRBJ2-4 and V is TRBV6-1; D possibly corresponds to TRBD1 (5 bases). V gave up 1 base and J gave up 0 bases, with 10 bases separating them. There are 16 residues in the CDR3. Germline V gene sequence: CDR1 MNHNS, CDR2 SASEGT. Written as DNA, the CDR3 is TGTGCCAGCAGTGAAGGTGGACAACTAGCCAAAAACATTCAGTACTTC. It encodes CASSEGGQLAKNIQYF.

The V call is TRBV5-6, the J call TRBJ2-7, with D tentatively TRBD1 or TRBD2 (5 bases each). Germline V gives CDR1 SGHDT, CDR2 YYEEEE. This CDR3 region has 16 residues. With 0 bases removed from V and 5 bases from J, the gap between germline ends came to 18 bases. The CDR3 bases are TGTGCCAGCAGCTTGGATCTAATACGGGACCGACACGAGCAGTACTTC. Translating it yields CASSLDLIRDRHEQYF.

The V and J genes are TRBV6-6 and TRBJ1-2, with D possibly being TRBD1 (6 bases). Germline V gene sequence: CDR1 MNHNY, CDR2 SVGAGI (reference sequence). Between the trimmed V and J ends, which lost 4 bases and 2 bases, there was a span of 17 bases. CDR3 length equals 16 residues. The CDR3 region has the DNA TGTGCCAGCAGTTCAACAGCAGGGGTGTCGAACTATGGCTACACCTTC. Amino acids: CASSSTAGVSNYGYTF.

The rearrangement joins TRBV7-9 to TRBJ1-1; D call uncertain. The CDR3 is 13 amino acids. V lost 2 bases and J lost 4, with 8 bases in between. Germline CDR1 SEHNR, CDR2 FQNEAQ (reference sequence). The CDR3 loop is CASSLSGSTEAFF. CDR3 coding DNA: TGTGCCAGCAGCTTATCGGGGAGCACTGAAGCTTTCTTT.

Here the CDR3 reads CASSRLSGDEQFF. The CDR3 nucleotides are TGCGCCAGCAGTCGCTTGTCCGGAGATGAGCAGTTCTTC. V and J are TRBV5-1 and TRBJ2-1, with unresolved D. Germline CDR1 SGHRS, CDR2 YFSETQ. The ends were cut back, 5 bases at V and 8 bases at J, with 14 bases in the middle. The CDR3 consists of 13 residues.

The table lists this clone with a count of one. This rearrangement joins TRBV10-2 to TRBJ1-1; D ambiguous. This CDR3 contains 16 residues. The V end was cut by 0 bases, the J end by 2 bases, with 13 bases between. Looked up from germline, CDR1 is WSHSY and CDR2 is SAAADI. The CDR3 nucleotides are TGCGCCAGCAGTGAGTCGGGTCTTCGAGGAAACACTGAAGCTTTCTTT. This sequence encodes CASSESGLRGNTEAFF.

This chain uses TRBV18 with TRBJ1-5, with 9 nucleotides matching TRBD1. CDR3 size: 14 residues. The germline CDR1 and CDR2 sequences are KGHSH and LQKENI. The ends lost 8 bases at V and 4 bases at J; junction bases unmatched: 6. As DNA, the CDR3 is TGTGCCAGCGGACAGGGGTTGGGGAATCAGCCCCAGCATTTT. It is translated as CASGQGLGNQPQHF. The entire variable domain, with the rest obtained from reference TRBV18 and TRBJ1-5, is as follows: NAGVMQNPRHLVRRRGQEARLRCSPMKGHSHVYWYRQLPEEGLKFMVYLQKENIIDESGMPKERFSAEFPKEGPSILRIQQVVRGDSAAYFCASGQGLGNQPQHFGDGTRLSIL.